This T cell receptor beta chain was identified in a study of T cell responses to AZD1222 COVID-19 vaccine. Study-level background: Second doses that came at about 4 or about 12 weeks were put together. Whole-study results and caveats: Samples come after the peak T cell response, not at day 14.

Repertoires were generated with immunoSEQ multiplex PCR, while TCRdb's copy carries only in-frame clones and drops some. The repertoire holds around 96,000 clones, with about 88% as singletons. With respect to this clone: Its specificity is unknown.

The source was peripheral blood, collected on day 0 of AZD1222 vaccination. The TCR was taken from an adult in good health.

The CDR3 loop is CASSSDTFTEAFF. In DNA, the CDR3 is TGTGCCAGCAGCTCGGACACATTCACTGAAGCTTTCTTT. The chain recombines TRBV11-2 with TRBJ1-1; possible D gene TRBD1, 5 bases. This CDR3 region has 13 residues. CDR1 SGHAT and CDR2 FQNNGV come from the germline V gene. With 4 bases removed from V and 4 bases from J, the gap between germline ends came to 10 bases.